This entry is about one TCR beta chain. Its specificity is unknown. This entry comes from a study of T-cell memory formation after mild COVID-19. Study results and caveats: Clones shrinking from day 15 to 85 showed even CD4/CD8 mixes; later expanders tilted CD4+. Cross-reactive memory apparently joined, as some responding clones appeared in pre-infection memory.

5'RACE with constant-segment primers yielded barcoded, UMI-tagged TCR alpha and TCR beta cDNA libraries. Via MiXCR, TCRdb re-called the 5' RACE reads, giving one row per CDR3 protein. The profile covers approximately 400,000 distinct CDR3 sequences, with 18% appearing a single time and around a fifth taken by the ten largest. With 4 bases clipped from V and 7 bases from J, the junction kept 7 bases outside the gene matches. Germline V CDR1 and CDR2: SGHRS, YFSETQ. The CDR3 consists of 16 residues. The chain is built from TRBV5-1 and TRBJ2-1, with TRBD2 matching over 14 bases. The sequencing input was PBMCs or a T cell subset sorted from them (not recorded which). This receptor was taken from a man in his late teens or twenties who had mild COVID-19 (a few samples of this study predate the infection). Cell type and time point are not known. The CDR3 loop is CASSLGLAGALNEQFF. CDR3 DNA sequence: TGCGCCAGCAGCCTGGGACTAGCGGGGGCGCTGAATGAGCAGTTCTTC.